These T cell receptor beta chains were read from a single sample in a study of T cell repertoires in cytomegalovirus infection. TCRdb reprocessed the reads via MiXCR and lists one record per CDR3 protein. The table shows 310,000 or so distinct CDR3 sequences, with about 8.8% occurring only once. Sequenced material: PBMCs. These receptors were taken from a human donor in good health (CMV status not recorded). Some clones in this sample may be carry-over from other donors' samples. Both conserved end residues are part of each CDR3. A D gene is named only where the DNA matches it firmly. Only some rows state a clone size, as once, few, many or a class for expanded clones.

TRBJ2-1	TRBV14	-	-	TGTGCCAGCAGCCAAGAGGTCCGGTTTTCTTCCTACAATGAGCAGTTCTTC	CASSQEVRFSSYNEQFF
TRBJ2-6	TRBV9	many	TRBD1	TGTGCCAGCACCCGACAGGGGGCGCAAGGGGCCAACGTCCTGACTTTC	CASTRQGAQGANVLTF
TRBJ2-7	TRBV7-9	many	-	TGTGCCAGCAGCTTAACACGTAACTACGAGCAGTACTTC	CASSLTRNYEQYF
TRBJ2-1	TRBV27	many	-	TGTGCCAGCAGTCCTCCGGGCCTCCGCGGTGAGCAGTTCTTC	CASSPPGLRGEQFF
TRBJ2-7	TRBV6-2/TRBV6-3	-	TRBD1	TGTGCCAGCAGTCGCCAAAGAGGACAGGTATCCTACGAGCAGTACTTC	CASSRQRGQVSYEQYF
TRBJ2-2	TRBV7-9	few	-	TGTGCCAGCAGCAACAACCCCGGGGAGCTGTTTTTT	CASSNNPGELFF
TRBJ2-1	TRBV19	many	-	TGTGCCAGTAGTATGTGGGAGTCGGTTAATGAGCAGTTCTTC	CASSMWESVNEQFF
TRBJ2-2	TRBV7-6	many	-	TGTGCCAGCAGCACGGGACGGCAGAACACCGGGGAGCTGTTTTTT	CASSTGRQNTGELFF
TRBJ2-1	TRBV12-3/TRBV12-4	many	TRBD2	TGTGCCAGCGGACTAGCCCTCGCCCCTTACAATGAGCAGTTCTTC	CASGLALAPYNEQFF
TRBJ2-1	TRBV29-1	many	-	TGCAGCGTTCAGTGGAGGTACAATGAGCAGTTCTTC	CSVQWRYNEQFF
TRBJ2-3	TRBV4-3	many	TRBD2	TGCGCCAGCAGCCAAGCCCTTCTAGCGGGGGCGGGTGATACGCAGTATTTT	CASSQALLAGAGDTQYF
TRBJ2-1	TRBV29-1	-	-	TGCAGCGGTATAGGGGTTCCCACCTACAATGAGCAGTTCTTC	CSGIGVPTYNEQFF
TRBJ2-5	TRBV14	many	-	TGTGCCAGCAGCCCCAGGGGAGCCTTAGAGACCCAGTACTTC	CASSPRGALETQYF
TRBJ1-3	TRBV12-3/TRBV12-4	-	-	TGTGCCAGCAGTTTAAGGATCAGATACTCTGGAAACACCATATATTTT	CASSLRIRYSGNTIYF
TRBJ2-2	TRBV18	many	-	TGTGCCAGCTCACGAGGGACCGGAACCGGGGAGCTGTTTTTT	CASSRGTGTGELFF
TRBJ2-1	TRBV28	few	-	TGTGCCAGCAGTTTACCTACCTCCCACAGCAATGAGCAGTTCTTC	CASSLPTSHSNEQFF
TRBJ1-2	TRBV12-3/TRBV12-4	many	TRBD1	TGTGCCAGCAGTGGGACAGGGACGACCGGTGGCTACACCTTC	CASSGTGTTGGYTF